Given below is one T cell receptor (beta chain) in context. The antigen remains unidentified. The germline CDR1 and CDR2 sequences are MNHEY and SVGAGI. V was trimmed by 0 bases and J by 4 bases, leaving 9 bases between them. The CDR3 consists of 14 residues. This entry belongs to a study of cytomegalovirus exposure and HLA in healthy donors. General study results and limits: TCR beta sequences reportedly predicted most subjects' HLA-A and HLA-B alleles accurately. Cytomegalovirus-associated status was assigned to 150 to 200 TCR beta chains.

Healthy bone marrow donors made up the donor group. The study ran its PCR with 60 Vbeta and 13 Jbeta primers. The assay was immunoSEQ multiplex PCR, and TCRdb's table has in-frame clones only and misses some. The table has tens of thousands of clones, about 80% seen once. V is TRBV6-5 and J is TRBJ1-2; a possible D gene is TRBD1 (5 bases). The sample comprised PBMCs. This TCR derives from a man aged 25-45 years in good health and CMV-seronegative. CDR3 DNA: TGTGCCAGCAGTTACTCAGGGGCCTTCTATGGCTACACCTTC. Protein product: CASSYSGAFYGYTF.